Included here is one T cell receptor beta chain sequence, with context. Its antigen is as yet unknown. The V gene's germline CDR1 is MNHNS and CDR2 SASEGT. There are 15 residues in the CDR3. The V segment lost 1 base and the J segment 4 bases; nucleotides outside the gene matches: 6. The data were produced by immunoSEQ multiplex PCR, yet TCRdb's version contains in-frame clones alone and is incomplete. Of about 41,000 clones in the sample, 70% to 90% were seen once. This record comes from a study of OX40 agonist ivuxolimab in advanced cancers. Whole-study results and caveats: Undetermined was the antigen specificity of the expanded peripheral T cells. Low normalized T-cell clonal expansion was also seen in some nonresponders. CD8+ T cells (on average) carried more expanded clones than CD4+ T cells. Partly responding patients at 0.1-3.0 mg/kg showed some of the smallest clonal expansion.

The specimen was CD4+ or CD8+ T cells sorted from blood, collected in a trial of the OX40 agonist ivuxolimab. This clonotype was sampled from an adult with an advanced solid tumor such as melanoma, head and neck, liver or kidney cancer. The rearrangement uses TRBV6-1 and TRBJ1-2; 7 positions agree with TRBD1. CDR3 DNA sequence: TGTGCCAGCAGTGAAGATCCACAGGGGCGCTATGGCTACACCTTC. Translating it yields CASSEDPQGRYGYTF.